This T cell receptor beta chain was identified during a study of cytomegalovirus exposure and HLA in healthy donors. The CDR3 consists of 14 residues. Per germline, CDR1 ENHRY and CDR2 SYGVKD. The germline V and J ends were trimmed by 5 bases and 8 bases, with 18 bases remaining between them. Primers included in the PCR were 60 Vbeta and 13 Jbeta primers. Sequencing used immunoSEQ multiplex PCR; TCRdb keeps in-frame clones, though not all of them. The data show around 100,000 clones, with around 76% seen just once and 10% held by the top ten. Unrecorded immune exposure was likely among donors, who were nominally healthy when sampled.

The genes are TRBV10-3 and TRBJ1-2; D not certain. The material sequenced was PBMCs. This receptor was taken from a woman under 30 in good health and CMV-seropositive. The CDR3 DNA reads as TGTGCCATCAGTCCGGCCCCCGGCAGGTCAGGCTACACCTTC. As protein: CAISPAPGRSGYTF.